This is a list of T cell receptor beta chains from one sample in a study of blood T cell repertoires in COVID-19. Clones were sequenced by immunoSEQ multiplex PCR, and TCRdb holds only the in-frame ones, with some missing. The table has hundreds of thousands of clones, roughly 90% seen once. Sequencing was performed on PBMCs or T cells enriched from blood (not recorded which). Receptors originate from a woman aged 18-29 years who had recovered from COVID-19. The CDR3 runs from the conserved cysteine through the conserved F or W. D genes are given only for firm matches. For some rows the clone size is stated as once, few or many, or as a class when expanded; others skip it.

d_call	j_call	clone_size	v_call	cdr3_aa	cdr3_nt
-	TRBJ1-2	-	TRBV13	CASSYGMRRTF	TGTGCCAGCAGCTATGGCATGAGGAGAACCTTC
-	TRBJ1-2	-	TRBV28	CASSFSGRYGYTF	TGTGCCAGCAGTTTCTCCGGTCGTTATGGCTACACCTTC
-	TRBJ2-7	-	TRBV9	CASSAGTSRAYEQYF	TGTGCCAGCAGCGCCGGGACATCCCGCGCCTACGAGCAGTACTTC
-	TRBJ2-7	-	TRBV6-5	CASSPGHPKTYEQYF	TGTGCCAGCAGTCCGGGACACCCGAAAACCTACGAGCAGTACTTC
-	TRBJ2-7	-	TRBV30	CAWRKGVWGNYEQYF	TGTGCCTGGCGCAAAGGGGTGTGGGGTAATTACGAGCAGTACTTC
TRBD1	TRBJ1-2	-	TRBV7-2	CASSLSQGGSGYTF	TGTGCCAGCAGCTTGTCTCAGGGGGGATCGGGCTACACCTTC
-	TRBJ2-3	-	TRBV7-6	CASSLYSGSGRTDTQYF	TGTGCCAGCAGCCTTTACTCGGGTAGCGGCCGCACAGATACGCAGTATTTT
-	TRBJ2-3	-	TRBV10-3	CAISFLARGASSDTQYF	TGTGCCATCAGTTTCCTGGCCCGGGGAGCGTCATCAGATACGCAGTATTTT
-	TRBJ1-2	-	TRBV28	CASSLSGTLAAGYTF	TGTGCCAGCAGTTTATCGGGGACACTGGCTGCTGGCTACACCTTC
TRBD1	TRBJ2-7	-	TRBV5-5	CASRREGASYEQYF	TGTGCCAGCAGAAGAGAGGGGGCCTCTTACGAGCAGTACTTC
-	TRBJ1-2	-	TRBV2	CASSGWGVHGYTF	TGTGCCAGCAGTGGATGGGGCGTTCATGGCTACACCTTC
-	TRBJ2-5	once	TRBV5-5	CASSLFRAQETQYF	TGTGCCAGCAGCTTGTTCAGGGCCCAAGAGACCCAGTACTTC
TRBD1	TRBJ1-2	-	TRBV9	CASSVGGRQGVYGYTF	TGTGCCAGCAGCGTAGGGGGGCGACAGGGTGTGTATGGCTACACCTTC
-	TRBJ1-5	-	TRBV12-3/TRBV12-4	CASSLISQPQHF	TGTGCCAGCAGTTTAATCTCTCAGCCCCAGCATTTT
-	TRBJ2-3	-	TRBV28	CASSSDSPHTQYF	TGTGCCAGCAGCAGTGACAGCCCGCATACGCAGTATTTT